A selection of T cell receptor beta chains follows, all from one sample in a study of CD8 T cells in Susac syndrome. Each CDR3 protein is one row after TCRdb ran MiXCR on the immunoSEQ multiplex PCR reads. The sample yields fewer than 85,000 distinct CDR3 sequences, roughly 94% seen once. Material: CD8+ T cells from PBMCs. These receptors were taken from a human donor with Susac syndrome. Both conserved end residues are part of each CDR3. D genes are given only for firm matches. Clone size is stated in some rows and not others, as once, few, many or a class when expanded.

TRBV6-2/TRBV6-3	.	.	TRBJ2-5	CASRPDWEETQYF	TGTGCCAGCAGACCTGATTGGGAGGAGACCCAGTACTTC
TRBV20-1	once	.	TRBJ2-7	CSARYGTDDYEQYF	TGCAGTGCTAGATACGGGACTGATGACTACGAGCAGTACTTC
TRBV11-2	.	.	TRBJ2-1	CASSFGGTGNNEQFF	TGTGCCAGCAGCTTCGGGGGGACAGGTAACAATGAGCAGTTCTTC
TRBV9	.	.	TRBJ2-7	CASSPGSPRYEQYF	TGTGCCAGCAGCCCTGGGAGTCCGAGATACGAGCAGTACTTC
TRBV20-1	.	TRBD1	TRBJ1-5	CSAGQGGVDQPQHF	TGCAGTGCGGGACAGGGAGGAGTGGATCAGCCCCAGCATTTT
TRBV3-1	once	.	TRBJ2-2	CASSQGGLDTGELFF	TGTGCCAGCAGCCAAGGAGGGTTGGACACCGGGGAGCTGTTTTTT
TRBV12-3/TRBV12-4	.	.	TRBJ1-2	CASSSPSGFYGYTF	TGTGCCAGCAGTTCTCCCTCGGGGTTCTATGGCTACACCTTC
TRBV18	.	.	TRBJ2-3	CASSGQLTTPPTDTQYF	TGTGCCAGCTCAGGACAGCTGACTACCCCACCCACAGATACGCAGTATTTT
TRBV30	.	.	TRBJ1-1	CAWRTVDGAWTVEAFF	TGTGCCTGGAGGACAGTGGACGGTGCTTGGACTGTTGAAGCTTTCTTT
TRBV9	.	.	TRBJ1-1	CASSVGSGVTEAFF	TGTGCCAGCAGCGTAGGATCAGGGGTGACTGAAGCTTTCTTT
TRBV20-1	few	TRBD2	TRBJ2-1	CSALGLAEYNEQFF	TGCAGTGCACTGGGACTAGCGGAATACAATGAGCAGTTCTTC
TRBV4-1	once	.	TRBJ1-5	CASSQVSGASHQPQHF	TGCGCCAGCAGCCAAGTTTCGGGGGCGTCCCATCAGCCCCAGCATTTT
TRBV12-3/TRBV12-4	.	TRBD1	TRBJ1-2	CASSLAGQGYGYTF	TGTGCCAGCAGTTTAGCCGGACAGGGCTATGGCTACACCTTC
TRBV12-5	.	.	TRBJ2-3	CASGLHLTDTQYF	TGTGCTAGTGGTTTGCATTTGACAGATACGCAGTATTTT
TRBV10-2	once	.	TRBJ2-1	CASSGESYNEQFF	TGCGCCAGCAGTGGGGAATCCTACAATGAGCAGTTCTTC
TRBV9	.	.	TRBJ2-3	CASSASGTYTDTQYF	TGTGCCAGCAGTGCCTCGGGGACTTACACAGATACGCAGTATTTT
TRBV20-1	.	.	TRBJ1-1	CSAATGSNTEAFF	TGCAGTGCCGCTACGGGATCAAACACTGAAGCTTTCTTT
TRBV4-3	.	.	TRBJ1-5	CASSQGTASNQPQHF	TGCGCCAGCAGCCAAGGGACGGCGAGCAATCAGCCCCAGCATTTT
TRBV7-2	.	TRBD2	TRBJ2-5	CASSLAQREIQETQYF	TGTGCCAGCAGCTTAGCGCAGCGGGAGATCCAAGAGACCCAGTACTTC
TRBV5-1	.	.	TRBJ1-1	CASGKMVNTEAFF	TGCGCCAGCGGCAAGATGGTGAACACTGAAGCTTTCTTT